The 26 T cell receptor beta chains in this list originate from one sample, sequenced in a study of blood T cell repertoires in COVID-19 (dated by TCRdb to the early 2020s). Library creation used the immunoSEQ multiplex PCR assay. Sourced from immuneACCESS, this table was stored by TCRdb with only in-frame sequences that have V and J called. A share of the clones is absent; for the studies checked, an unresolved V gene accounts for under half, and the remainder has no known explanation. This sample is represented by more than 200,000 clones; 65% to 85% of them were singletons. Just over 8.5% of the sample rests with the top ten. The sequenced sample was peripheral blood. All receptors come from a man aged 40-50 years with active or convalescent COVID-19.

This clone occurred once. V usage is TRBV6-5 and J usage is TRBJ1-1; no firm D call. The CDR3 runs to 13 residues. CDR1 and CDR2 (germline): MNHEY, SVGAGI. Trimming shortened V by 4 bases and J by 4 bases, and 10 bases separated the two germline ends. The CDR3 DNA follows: TGTGCCAGCAGTTTTCGGGAGGGCACTGAAGCTTTCTTT. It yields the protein CASSFREGTEAFF.

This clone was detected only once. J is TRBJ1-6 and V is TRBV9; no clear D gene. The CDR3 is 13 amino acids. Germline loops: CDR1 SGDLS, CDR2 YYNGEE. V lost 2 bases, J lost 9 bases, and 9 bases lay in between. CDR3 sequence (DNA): TGTGCCAGCAGCGTGACTGTGAGTTCACCCCTCCACTTT. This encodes CASSVTVSSPLHF.

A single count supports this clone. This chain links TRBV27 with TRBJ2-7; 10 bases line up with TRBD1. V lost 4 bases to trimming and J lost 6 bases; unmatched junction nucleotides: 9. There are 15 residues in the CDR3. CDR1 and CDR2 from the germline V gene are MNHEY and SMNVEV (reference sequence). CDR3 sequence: CASSYRDRGQGEQYF. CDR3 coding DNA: TGTGCCAGCAGTTACCGAGACAGGGGGCAGGGCGAGCAGTACTTC.

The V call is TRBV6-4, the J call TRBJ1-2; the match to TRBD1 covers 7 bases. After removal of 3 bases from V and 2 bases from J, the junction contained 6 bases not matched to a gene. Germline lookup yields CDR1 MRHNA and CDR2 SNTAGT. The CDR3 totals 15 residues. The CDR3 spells CASSELPGGNYGYTF. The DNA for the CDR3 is TGTGCCAGCAGTGAGCTACCAGGGGGGAACTATGGCTACACCTTC.

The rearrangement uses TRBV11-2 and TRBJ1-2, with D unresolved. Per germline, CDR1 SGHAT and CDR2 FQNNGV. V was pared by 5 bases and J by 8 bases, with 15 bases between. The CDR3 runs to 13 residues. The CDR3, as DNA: TGTGCCAGCAGCGCCACCTCTTCCGGGGGCTACACCTTC. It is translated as CASSATSSGGYTF.

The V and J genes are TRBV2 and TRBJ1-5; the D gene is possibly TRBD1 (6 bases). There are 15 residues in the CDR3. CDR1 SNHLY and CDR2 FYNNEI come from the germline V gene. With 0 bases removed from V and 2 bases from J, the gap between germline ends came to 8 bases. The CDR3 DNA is TGTGCCAGCAGTGAAGCTGCAGGGGGCAATCAGCCCCAGCATTTT. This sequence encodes CASSEAAGGNQPQHF.

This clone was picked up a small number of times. CDR3 loop: CASSYGLLLNSPLHF. CDR3 nucleotide sequence: TGTGCCAGCAGTTACGGTCTGCTACTCAATTCACCCCTCCACTTT. This chain connects TRBV6-2 or TRBV6-3 to TRBJ1-6; D is undetermined. Germline values: CDR1 MNHEY, CDR2 SVGEGT. This CDR3 is built from 15 residues. The V and J ends lost 2 bases and 7 bases respectively, with 12 bases between them.

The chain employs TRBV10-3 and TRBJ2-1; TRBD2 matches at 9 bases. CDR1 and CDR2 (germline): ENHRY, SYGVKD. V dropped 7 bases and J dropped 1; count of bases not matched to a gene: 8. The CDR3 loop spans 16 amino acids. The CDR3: CAITRLAGSSYNEQFF. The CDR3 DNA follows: TGTGCCATCACCCGCCTAGCGGGGAGTTCCTACAATGAGCAGTTCTTC.

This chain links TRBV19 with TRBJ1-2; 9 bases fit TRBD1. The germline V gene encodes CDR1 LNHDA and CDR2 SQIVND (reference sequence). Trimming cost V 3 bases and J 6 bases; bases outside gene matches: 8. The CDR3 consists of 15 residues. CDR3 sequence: CASSILTGGADGYTF. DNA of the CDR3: TGTGCCAGTAGTATTTTAACAGGGGGCGCGGATGGCTACACCTTC.

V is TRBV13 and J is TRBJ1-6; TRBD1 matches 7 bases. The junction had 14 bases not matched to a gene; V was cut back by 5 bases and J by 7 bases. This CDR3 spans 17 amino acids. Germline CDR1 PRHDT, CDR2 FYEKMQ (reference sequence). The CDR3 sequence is CASSTRGNRGKNSPLHF. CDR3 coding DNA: TGTGCCAGCAGCACACGGGGGAACAGGGGAAAGAATTCACCCCTCCACTTT.

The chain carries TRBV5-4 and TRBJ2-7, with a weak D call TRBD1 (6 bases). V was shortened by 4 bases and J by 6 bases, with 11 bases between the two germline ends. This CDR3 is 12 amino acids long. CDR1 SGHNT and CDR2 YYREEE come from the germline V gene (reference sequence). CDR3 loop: CASSVDSREQYF. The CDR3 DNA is TGTGCCAGCAGCGTGGACAGTCGCGAGCAGTACTTC.

CDR3 amino acids: CASSLAGGLYEQYF. CDR3 bases: TGTGCCAGCAGCTTGGCGGGGGGGCTCTACGAGCAGTACTTC. This rearrangement joins TRBV7-2 to TRBJ2-7; 9 nucleotides line up with TRBD2. The CDR3 spans 14 residues. The germline V gene has CDR1 SGHTA and CDR2 FQGNSA. J lost 3 bases, V lost 3 bases, and 3 bases had no gene match.

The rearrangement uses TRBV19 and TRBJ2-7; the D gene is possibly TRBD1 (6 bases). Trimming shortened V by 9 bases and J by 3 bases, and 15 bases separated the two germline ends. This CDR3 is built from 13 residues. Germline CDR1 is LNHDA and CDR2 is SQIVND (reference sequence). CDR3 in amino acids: CASSDRPNYEQYF. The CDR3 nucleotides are TGTGCCAGCTCTGACAGGCCCAACTACGAGCAGTACTTC.

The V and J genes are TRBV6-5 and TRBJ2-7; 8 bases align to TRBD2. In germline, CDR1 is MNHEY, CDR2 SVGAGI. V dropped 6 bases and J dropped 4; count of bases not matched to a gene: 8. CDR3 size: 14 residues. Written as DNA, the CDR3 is TGTGCCAGCAGGGCAGCGGGAGAGACTTACGAGCAGTACTTC. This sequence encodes CASRAAGETYEQYF.

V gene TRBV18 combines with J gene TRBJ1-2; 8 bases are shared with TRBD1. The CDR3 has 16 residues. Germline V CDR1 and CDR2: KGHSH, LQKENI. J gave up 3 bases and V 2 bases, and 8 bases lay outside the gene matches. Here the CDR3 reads CASSPYNRGKDYGYTF. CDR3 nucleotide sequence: TGTGCCAGCTCACCATATAACAGGGGGAAGGACTATGGCTACACCTTC.

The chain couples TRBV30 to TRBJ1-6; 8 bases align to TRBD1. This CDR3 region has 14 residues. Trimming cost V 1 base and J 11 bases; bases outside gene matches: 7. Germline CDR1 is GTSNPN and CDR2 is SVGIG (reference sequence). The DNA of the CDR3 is TGTGCCTGGAGTGCTACAGGGGGTCGAACACCCCTCCACTTT. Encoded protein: CAWSATGGRTPLHF.

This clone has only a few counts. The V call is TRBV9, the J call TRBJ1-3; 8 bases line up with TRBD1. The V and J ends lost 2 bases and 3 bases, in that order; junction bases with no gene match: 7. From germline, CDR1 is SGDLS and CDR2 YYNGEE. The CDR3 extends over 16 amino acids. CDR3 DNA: TGTGCCAGCAGCGTCACAGGGGGGGAAGTTGGAAACACCATATATTTT. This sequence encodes CASSVTGGEVGNTIYF.

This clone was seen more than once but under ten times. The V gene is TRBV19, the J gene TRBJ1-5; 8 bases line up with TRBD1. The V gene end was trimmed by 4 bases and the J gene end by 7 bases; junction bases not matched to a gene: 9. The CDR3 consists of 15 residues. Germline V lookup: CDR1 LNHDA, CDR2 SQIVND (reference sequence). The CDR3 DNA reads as TGTGCCAGTAGTACCCCGGGACAGGTCATACAGCCCCAGCATTTT. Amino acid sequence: CASSTPGQVIQPQHF.

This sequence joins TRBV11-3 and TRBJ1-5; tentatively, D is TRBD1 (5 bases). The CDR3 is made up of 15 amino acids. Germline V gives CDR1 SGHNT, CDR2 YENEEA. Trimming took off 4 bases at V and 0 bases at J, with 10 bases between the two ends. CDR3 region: CASSYPGYSNQPQHF. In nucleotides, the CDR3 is TGTGCCAGCAGCTATCCAGGGTATAGCAATCAGCCCCAGCATTTT.

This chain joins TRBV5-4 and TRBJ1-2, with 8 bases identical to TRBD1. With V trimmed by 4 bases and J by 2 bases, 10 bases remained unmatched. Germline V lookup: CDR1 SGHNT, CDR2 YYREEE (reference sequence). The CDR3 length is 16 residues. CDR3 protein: CASSSRQGRPNYGYTF. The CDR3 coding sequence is TGTGCCAGCAGCAGCCGACAGGGGCGGCCGAACTATGGCTACACCTTC.

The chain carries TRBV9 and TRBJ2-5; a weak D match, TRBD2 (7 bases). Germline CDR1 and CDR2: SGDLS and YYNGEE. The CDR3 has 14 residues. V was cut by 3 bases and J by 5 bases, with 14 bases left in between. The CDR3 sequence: CASSAYGGLETQYF. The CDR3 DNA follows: TGTGCCAGCAGCGCCTACGGGGGGCTGGAGACCCAGTACTTC.

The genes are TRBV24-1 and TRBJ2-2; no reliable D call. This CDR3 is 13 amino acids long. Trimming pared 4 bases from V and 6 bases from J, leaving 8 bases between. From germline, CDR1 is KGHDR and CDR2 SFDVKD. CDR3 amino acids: CATSDHNSGELFF. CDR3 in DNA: TGTGCCACCAGTGACCATAACTCCGGGGAGCTGTTTTTT.

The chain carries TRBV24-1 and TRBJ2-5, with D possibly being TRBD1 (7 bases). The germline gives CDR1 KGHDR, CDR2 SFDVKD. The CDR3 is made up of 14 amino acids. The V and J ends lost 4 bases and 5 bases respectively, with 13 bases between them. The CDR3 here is CATSDRGARETQYF. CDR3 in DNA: TGTGCCACCAGTGACAGGGGGGCCCGGGAGACCCAGTACTTC.

The CDR3 reads CASSIPRTGGSLLGEKLFF. CDR3 sequence (DNA): TGTGCCAGCAGTATACCGCGTACAGGGGGCTCCCTCTTAGGGGAAAAACTGTTTTTT. V and J are TRBV2 and TRBJ1-4, with 9 bases fitting TRBD1. The J segment lost 8 bases and the V segment lost 5 bases, leaving 21 bases of the junction unmatched. The germline V gene encodes CDR1 SNHLY and CDR2 FYNNEI. The CDR3 covers 19 residues. The full variable domain, its missing parts supplied by reference TRBV2 and TRBJ1-4, is EPEVTQTPSHQVTQMGQEVILRCVPISNHLYFYWYRQILGQKVEFLVSFYNNEISEKSEIFDDQFSVERPDGSNFTLKIRSTKLEDSAMYFCASSIPRTGGSLLGEKLFFGSGTQLSVL.

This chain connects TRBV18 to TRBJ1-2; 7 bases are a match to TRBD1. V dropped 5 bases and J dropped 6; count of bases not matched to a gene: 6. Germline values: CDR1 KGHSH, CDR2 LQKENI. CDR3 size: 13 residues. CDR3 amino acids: CASSNDRVDGYTF. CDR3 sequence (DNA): TGTGCCAGCTCAAACGACAGGGTGGATGGCTACACCTTC.

For the CDR3, the DNA is TGTGCCAGCTCACCACGACAGGGTTGGGGCCCGAACACTGAAGCTTTCTTT. It is translated as CASSPRQGWGPNTEAFF. This chain uses TRBV18 with TRBJ1-1; 7 positions match TRBD1. J was trimmed by 1 base and V by 1 base; bases with no gene match: 9. The CDR3 is 17 residues long. The germline V gene encodes CDR1 KGHSH and CDR2 LQKENI.